The source of this T cell receptor (beta chain) is a study of post-analysis software for immune sequencing data. General study results and limits: By F measure, strong co-clustering occurred among samples prepared in the same batch. Comparison of patients with controls showed 4 to 6 TRBV segments more frequent in patients, TRBV5-6, TRBV5-1 and TRBV20-1 among them. A significant reduction in normalized Chao1 diversity was observed in multiple sclerosis patients versus controls.

Libraries were made from TCR beta cDNA, and they carried unique molecular identifiers. TCRdb analysed the PCR reads with MiXCR anew, one entry per CDR3 protein. This sample has 600,000 to 750,000 distinct CDR3 sequences; over 45% occur once, and the top ten carry about 11%. Looked up from germline, CDR1 is SGHRS and CDR2 is YFSETQ. This CDR3 is built from 17 residues. Trimming removed 4 bases from V and 0 bases from J, with 17 bases in between. Notes on this clonotype: The antigen is unknown.

This TCR was recovered from a girl aged 2 to 9 with multiple sclerosis. Sequenced material: blood. This sequence joins TRBV5-1 and TRBJ2-4; D unresolved. CDR3 residues: CASSPTSGTLAKNIQYF. The CDR3 region has the DNA TGCGCCAGCAGCCCCACCTCGGGTACGCTAGCCAAAAACATTCAGTACTTC.